This T cell receptor beta chain originates from a study of blood T cell repertoires in COVID-19. Study in general: Acute-phase and convalescent COVID-19 samples originated in the United States, Italy and Spain. Sources were T cells, B-cell-depleted T cells, or PBMCs; the material itself was cDNA or gDNA.

Original handling: Nucleated cell counts were estimated from reference gene primer amplification. Data came from immunoSEQ multiplex PCR; TCRdb stores just in-frame clones and leaves some out. V and J calls and clone size come straight from that table; D and trimming were deduced from the DNA. The repertoire holds roughly 34,000 clones, with 75% as singletons. Trimming took 6 bases from V and 8 from J, leaving 16 bases between them. Germline V CDR1 and CDR2: MNHEY, SVGAGI. There are 14 residues in the CDR3. This receptor was taken from a man at least 80 years old with active or convalescent COVID-19. The specimen sequenced was peripheral blood. The rearrangement links TRBV6-5 to TRBJ1-4, with D tentatively TRBD1 (6 bases). CDR3 DNA: TGTGCCAGCAGACCTCGACAGGTTTGGGAAAAACTGTTTTTT. Protein sequence: CASRPRQVWEKLFF.